The sequence of this TCR beta chain was determined in a study of metastatic and nonmetastatic thyroid tumors. About this clone: The antigen is undetermined.

Study results and caveats: The study reportedly found significantly higher TCR beta diversity in malignant thyroid tumors than benign nodules, in blood and tumor.

TCRdb re-called clones from the PCR reads using MiXCR. The sample contains some 20,000 clones, approximately 17% of which appear only once. The CDR3 length is 14 residues. The V and J ends lost 6 bases and 1 base respectively, with 13 bases between them. The germline V gene encodes CDR1 SGHKS and CDR2 YYEKEE (reference sequence). No treatment of any kind had been given to any patient before thyroid surgery. The TCR originated in a male donor with papillary thyroid cancer or a benign thyroid nodule (not recorded which). Some clones in this sample may be carry-over from other donors' samples. Sequencing was done on a sample of blood. The rearrangement links TRBV5-5 to TRBJ1-1; TRBD1 is a possible D gene (5 bases). The CDR3 nucleotides are TGTGCCAGCACCCCGTTGGGGGAGAACACTGAAGCTTTCTTT. It translates to CASTPLGENTEAFF.